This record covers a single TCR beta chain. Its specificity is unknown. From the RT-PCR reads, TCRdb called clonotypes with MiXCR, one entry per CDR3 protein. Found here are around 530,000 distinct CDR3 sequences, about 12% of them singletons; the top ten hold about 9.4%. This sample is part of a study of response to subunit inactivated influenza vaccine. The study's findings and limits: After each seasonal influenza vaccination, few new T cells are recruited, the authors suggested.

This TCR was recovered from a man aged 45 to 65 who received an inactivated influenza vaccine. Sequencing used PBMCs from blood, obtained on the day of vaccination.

The DNA of the CDR3 is TGCAGTGCTAAAGGGGGCGGGGGGCCCTCCTACAATGAGCAGTTCTTC. Encoded protein: CSAKGGGGPSYNEQFF. This sequence joins TRBV20-1 and TRBJ2-1; a weak D match, TRBD2 (8 bases). V lost 4 bases and J lost 0, with 16 bases in between. The CDR3 loop spans 16 amino acids. Looked up from germline, CDR1 is DFQATT and CDR2 is SNEGSKA (reference sequence).